Listed below are T cell receptor beta chains from one sample, sequenced in a study of response to subunit inactivated influenza vaccine. TCRdb ran MiXCR on the RT-PCR reads and lists one entry per CDR3 protein. The sample lists 650,000 to 800,000 distinct CDR3 sequences, approximately 15% seen once, with less than 7% in the top ten. Here the sequenced sample was PBMCs from blood, taken roughly 15 days before vaccination. Every receptor here comes from a man between 45 and 60 years old who received an inactivated influenza vaccine. CDR3s include the opening cysteine and the closing phenylalanine or tryptophan. A D gene is named only where the DNA matches it firmly. Expanded clones get a size class; other rows say once, few or many, or leave the size out.

D gene	clone size	V gene	J gene	CDR3 protein	CDR3 DNA
.	.	TRBV6-5	TRBJ2-7	CASSYSGQHYEQYF	TGTGCCAGCAGTTACTCGGGCCAGCACTACGAGCAGTACTTC
TRBD2	.	TRBV11-2	TRBJ2-4	CASSYRGLAGPGTKNIQYF	TGTGCCAGCAGCTACCGGGGCCTAGCGGGGCCCGGGACCAAAAACATTCAGTACTTC
.	.	TRBV11-2	TRBJ2-3	CATQGYADTQYF	TGTGCAACGCAAGGGTATGCAGATACGCAGTATTTT
TRBD1	.	TRBV7-2	TRBJ2-7	CASSLPRDRGYEQYF	TGTGCCAGCAGCTTACCACGGGACAGGGGTTACGAGCAGTACTTC
TRBD2	.	TRBV6-5	TRBJ2-3	CASSYEPRELDTQYF	TGTGCCAGCAGTTACGAACCGCGGGAGTTAGATACGCAGTATTTT
.	.	TRBV20-1	TRBJ1-2	CSARDQEGSYTF	TGCAGTGCTAGAGATCAAGAGGGAAGCTACACCTTC
.	few	TRBV29-1	TRBJ2-5	CSVEARRGPETQYF	TGCAGCGTTGAAGCCCGCCGAGGCCCGGAGACCCAGTACTTC
TRBD2	few	TRBV20-1	TRBJ2-7	CSGREGRAYEQYF	TGCAGTGGCAGGGAGGGGAGAGCCTACGAGCAGTACTTC
TRBD1	few	TRBV6-1	TRBJ1-4	CASNQPHRGGVEKLFF	TGTGCCAGCAACCAACCACACAGGGGAGGGGTTGAAAAACTGTTTTTT
TRBD2	.	TRBV6-1	TRBJ2-5	CASRSAGEETQYF	TGTGCCAGCAGATCAGCGGGAGAAGAGACCCAGTACTTC
TRBD1	many	TRBV7-8	TRBJ1-5	CASSLAGTDQPQHF	TGTGCCAGCAGCTTAGCGGGGACAGATCAGCCCCAGCATTTT
.	few	TRBV20-1	TRBJ1-1	CSATAGPSTEAFF	TGCAGTGCTACGGCGGGCCCGAGCACTGAAGCTTTCTTT
TRBD2	few	TRBV24-1	TRBJ2-3	CATSDPGLAGGTDTQYF	TGTGCCACCAGTGATCCCGGACTAGCGGGAGGGACAGATACGCAGTATTTT
.	few	TRBV5-1	TRBJ2-1	CASSQTGVSSYNEQFF	TGCGCCAGCAGCCAAACGGGGGTCAGCTCCTACAATGAGCAGTTCTTC
TRBD2	.	TRBV20-1	TRBJ2-3	CSARDPLAGSTDTQYF	TGCAGTGCTAGAGATCCCCTAGCGGGGAGCACAGATACGCAGTATTTT
TRBD1	.	TRBV11-2	TRBJ2-6	CASSPRQGVTYSGANVLTF	TGTGCCAGCAGCCCGAGACAGGGGGTGACCTACTCTGGGGCCAACGTCCTGACTTTC
.	few	TRBV6-1	TRBJ1-4	CASRENYATNEKLFF	TGTGCCAGCAGGGAAAATTATGCAACTAATGAAAAACTGTTTTTT
.	.	TRBV14	TRBJ1-2	CASSQVGVGGYTF	TGTGCCAGCAGCCAAGTAGGGGTTGGTGGCTACACCTTC
.	.	TRBV2	TRBJ2-2	CASTLARETGELFF	TGTGCCAGCACCCTTGCAAGGGAGACCGGGGAGCTGTTTTTT
TRBD1	few	TRBV28	TRBJ2-3	CASSIPQGADTQYF	TGTGCCAGCAGTATCCCACAGGGGGCAGATACGCAGTATTTT
.	few	TRBV4-2	TRBJ2-7	CASSQDVGWREQYF	TGTGCCAGCAGCCAAGACGTCGGTTGGAGGGAGCAGTACTTC
.	.	TRBV25-1	TRBJ2-5	CASKRGETQYF	TGTGCCAGCAAGAGAGGAGAGACCCAGTACTTC
.	.	TRBV28	TRBJ2-5	CASSDRRTQYF	TGTGCCAGCAGTGACCGTAGGACCCAGTACTTC
.	few	TRBV29-1	TRBJ1-1	CSAEEGGTEAFF	TGCAGCGCCGAAGAGGGAGGGACTGAAGCTTTCTTT
.	.	TRBV3-1	TRBJ1-6	CASSHSPTGAYNSPLHF	TGTGCCAGCAGCCACTCCCCTACGGGGGCCTATAATTCACCCCTCCACTTT
TRBD1	.	TRBV20-1	TRBJ1-6	CSALTHRGRTNSPLHF	TGCAGTGCCCTAACCCACAGGGGGCGGACTAATTCACCCCTCCACTTT
.	.	TRBV20-1	TRBJ1-5	CSTQPYSNQPQHF	TGCAGCACACAGCCTTATAGCAATCAGCCCCAGCATTTT
TRBD2	.	TRBV20-1	TRBJ2-2	CSARRPAGGTGELFF	TGCAGTGCTAGACGCCCAGCGGGGGGCACCGGGGAGCTGTTTTTT
TRBD2	few	TRBV12-3/TRBV12-4	TRBJ2-1	CASSLTSGSMGNEQFF	TGTGCCAGCAGTTTGACTAGCGGGAGCATGGGGAATGAGCAGTTCTTC
.	.	TRBV5-1	TRBJ2-2	CASSSQGFTGELFF	TGCGCCAGCAGCTCACAGGGTTTCACCGGGGAGCTGTTTTTT
.	.	TRBV29-1	TRBJ1-2	CSVVENYGYTF	TGCAGCGTTGTAGAAAACTATGGCTACACCTTC
.	.	TRBV2	TRBJ1-1	CASNPAGSDEAFF	TGTGCCAGCAATCCGGCAGGGTCGGATGAAGCTTTCTTT
TRBD1	few	TRBV27	TRBJ1-6	CASSTGQGSSPLHF	TGTGCCAGCAGCACGGGACAGGGGTCTTCACCCCTCCACTTT
TRBD2	many	TRBV7-2	TRBJ2-3	CASSAAGGTDTQYF	TGTGCCAGCAGCGCGGCGGGGGGGACAGATACGCAGTATTTT
TRBD2	.	TRBV5-1	TRBJ2-3	CASSLRLAGISFGTDTQYF	TGCGCCAGCAGCCTGCGACTAGCGGGAATTTCATTTGGCACAGATACGCAGTATTTT
.	.	TRBV7-8	TRBJ2-5	CASSPSATGVRETQYF	TGTGCCAGCAGCCCCTCAGCAACGGGGGTACGAGAGACCCAGTACTTC
.	.	TRBV5-1	TRBJ1-1	CASSPQKEGIGWKGTEAFF	TGCGCCAGCAGCCCCCAAAAGGAGGGGATCGGTTGGAAGGGCACTGAAGCTTTCTTT